This T cell receptor (beta chain) was sequenced for a study of blood T cell repertoires in COVID-19. With V trimmed by 7 bases and J by 6 bases, 14 bases remained unmatched. CDR1 is LNHDA, CDR2 SQIVND, per germline (reference sequence). This CDR3 has 15 residues. Repertoires were generated with immunoSEQ multiplex PCR, while TCRdb's copy carries only in-frame clones and drops some. The repertoire holds about 200,000 clones, with around nine tenths as singletons. V and J are TRBV19 and TRBJ1-1; 7 nucleotides line up with TRBD1. The sequence was collected from a man aged 18 to 30 with active or convalescent COVID-19. The source material was peripheral blood. The chain's CDR3 is CASTRSQNRGPEAFF. The CDR3, as DNA: TGTGCCAGTACACGTTCTCAAAACAGGGGCCCTGAAGCTTTCTTT.